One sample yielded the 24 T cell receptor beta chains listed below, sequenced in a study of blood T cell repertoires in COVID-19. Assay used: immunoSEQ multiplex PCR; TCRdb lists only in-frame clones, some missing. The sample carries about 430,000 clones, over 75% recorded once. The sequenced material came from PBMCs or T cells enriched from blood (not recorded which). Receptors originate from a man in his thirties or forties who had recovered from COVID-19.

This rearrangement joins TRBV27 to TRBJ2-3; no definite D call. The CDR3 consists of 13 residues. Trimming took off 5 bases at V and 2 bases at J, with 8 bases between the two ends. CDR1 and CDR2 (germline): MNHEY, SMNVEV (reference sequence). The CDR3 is CASSEDTTDTQYF. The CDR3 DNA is TGTGCCAGCAGTGAAGACACCACAGATACGCAGTATTTT.

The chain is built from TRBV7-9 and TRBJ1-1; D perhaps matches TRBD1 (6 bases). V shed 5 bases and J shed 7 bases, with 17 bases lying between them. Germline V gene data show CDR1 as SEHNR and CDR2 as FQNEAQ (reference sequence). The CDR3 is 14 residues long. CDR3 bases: TGTGCCAGCAGCCCGATTACAGGGTTGGGTGAAGCTTTCTTT. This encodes CASSPITGLGEAFF.

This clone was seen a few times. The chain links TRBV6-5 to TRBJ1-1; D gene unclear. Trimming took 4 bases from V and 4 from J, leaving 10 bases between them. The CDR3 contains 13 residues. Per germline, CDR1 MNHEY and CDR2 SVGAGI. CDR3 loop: CASSSLGSTEAFF. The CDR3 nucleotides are TGTGCCAGCAGTTCGCTGGGGAGCACTGAAGCTTTCTTT.

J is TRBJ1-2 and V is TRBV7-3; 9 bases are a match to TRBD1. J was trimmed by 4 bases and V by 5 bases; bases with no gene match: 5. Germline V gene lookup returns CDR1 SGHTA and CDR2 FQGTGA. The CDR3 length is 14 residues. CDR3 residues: CASSVGQGLYGYTF. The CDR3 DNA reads TGTGCCAGCAGCGTTGGACAGGGGCTCTATGGCTACACCTTC.

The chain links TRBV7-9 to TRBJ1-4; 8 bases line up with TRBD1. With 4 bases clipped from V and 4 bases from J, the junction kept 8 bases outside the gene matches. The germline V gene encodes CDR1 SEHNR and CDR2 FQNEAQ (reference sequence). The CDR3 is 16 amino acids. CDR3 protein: CASSSNRGWDNEKLFF. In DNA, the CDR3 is TGTGCCAGCAGCTCAAACAGGGGGTGGGATAATGAAAAACTGTTTTTT.

CDR3 DNA sequence: TGTGCCAGCAGGACCGGGTCCCCTTTTTCTAACTATGGCTACACCTTC. It yields the protein CASRTGSPFSNYGYTF. The rearrangement uses TRBV2 and TRBJ1-2; no definite D call. Germline V gene lookup returns CDR1 SNHLY and CDR2 FYNNEI. The CDR3 is 16 residues long. V shed 6 bases and J shed 0 bases, with 17 bases lying between them.

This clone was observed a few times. The CDR3 DNA follows: TGTGCCAGCGGGCGGGGACCCTACGAGCAGTACTTC. Translating gives CASGRGPYEQYF. The chain carries TRBV12-3 or TRBV12-4 and TRBJ2-7, with D maybe TRBD2 (6 bases). Trimming cost V 8 bases and J 2 bases, with 10 bases left between them. The CDR3 length is 12 residues.

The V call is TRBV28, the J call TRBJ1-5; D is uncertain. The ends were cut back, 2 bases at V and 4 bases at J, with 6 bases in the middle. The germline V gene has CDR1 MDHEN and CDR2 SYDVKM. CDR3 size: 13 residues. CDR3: CASSLAVNQPQHF. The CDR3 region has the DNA TGTGCCAGCAGTTTAGCAGTAAATCAGCCCCAGCATTTT.

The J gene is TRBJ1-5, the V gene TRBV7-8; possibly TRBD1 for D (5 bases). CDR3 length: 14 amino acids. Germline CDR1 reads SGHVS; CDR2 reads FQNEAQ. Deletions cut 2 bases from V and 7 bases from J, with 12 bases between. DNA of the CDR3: TGTGCCAGCAGCTTACAGGGCGCCCAGCAGCCCCAGCATTTT. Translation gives CASSLQGAQQPQHF.

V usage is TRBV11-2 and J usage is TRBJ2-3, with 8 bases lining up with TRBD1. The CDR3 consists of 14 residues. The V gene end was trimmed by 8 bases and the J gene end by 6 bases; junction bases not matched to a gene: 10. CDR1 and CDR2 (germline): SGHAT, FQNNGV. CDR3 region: CASRPWTGTDTQYF. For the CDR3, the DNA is TGTGCCAGCCGCCCTTGGACAGGGACCGATACGCAGTATTTT.

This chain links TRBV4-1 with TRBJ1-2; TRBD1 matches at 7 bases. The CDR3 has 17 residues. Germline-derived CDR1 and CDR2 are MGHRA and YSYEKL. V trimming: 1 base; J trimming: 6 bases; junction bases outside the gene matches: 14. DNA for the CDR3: TGCGCCAGCAGCCAAGTCGGAGGGGCGGCAGGGGGAGATGGCTACACCTTC. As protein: CASSQVGGAAGGDGYTF.

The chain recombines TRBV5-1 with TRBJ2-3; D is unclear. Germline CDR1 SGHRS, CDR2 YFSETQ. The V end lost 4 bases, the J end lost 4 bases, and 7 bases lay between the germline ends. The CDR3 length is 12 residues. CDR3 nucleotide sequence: TGCGCCAGCAGCCAGACTCCAGATACGCAGTATTTT. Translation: CASSQTPDTQYF.

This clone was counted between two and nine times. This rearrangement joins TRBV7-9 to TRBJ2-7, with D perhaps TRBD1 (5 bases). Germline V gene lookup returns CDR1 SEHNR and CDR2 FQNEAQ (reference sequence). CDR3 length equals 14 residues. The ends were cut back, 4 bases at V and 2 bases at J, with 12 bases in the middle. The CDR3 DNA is TGTGCCAGCAGCTCCCAGGGCCCACCCTACGAGCAGTACTTC. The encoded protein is CASSSQGPPYEQYF.

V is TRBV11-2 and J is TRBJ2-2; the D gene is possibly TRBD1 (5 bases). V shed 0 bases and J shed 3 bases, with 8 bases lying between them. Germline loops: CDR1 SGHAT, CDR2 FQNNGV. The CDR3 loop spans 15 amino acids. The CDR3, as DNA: TGTGCCAGCAGCTTAGATCGCAGGGACACCGGGGAGCTGTTTTTT. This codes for CASSLDRRDTGELFF.

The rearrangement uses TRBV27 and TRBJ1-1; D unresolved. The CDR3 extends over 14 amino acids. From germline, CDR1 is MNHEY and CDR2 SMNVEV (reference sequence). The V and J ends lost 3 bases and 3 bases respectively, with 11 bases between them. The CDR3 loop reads CASSLGGRDTEAFF. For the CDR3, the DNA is TGTGCCAGCAGTTTGGGAGGGAGAGACACTGAAGCTTTCTTT.

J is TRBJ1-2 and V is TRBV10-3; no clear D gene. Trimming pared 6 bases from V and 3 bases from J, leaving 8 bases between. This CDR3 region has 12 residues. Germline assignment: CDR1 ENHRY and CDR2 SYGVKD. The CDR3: CAISQEDYGYTF. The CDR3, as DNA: TGTGCCATCAGCCAGGAAGACTATGGCTACACCTTC.

CDR3: CSVRGGSNQPQHF. DNA of the CDR3: TGCAGCGTGAGGGGGGGTAGCAATCAGCCCCAGCATTTT. J is TRBJ1-5 and V is TRBV29-1; a weak D match, TRBD1 (6 bases). V lost 6 bases, J lost 0 bases, and 9 bases lay in between. The CDR3 extends over 13 amino acids. Germline values: CDR1 SQVTM, CDR2 ANQGSEA.

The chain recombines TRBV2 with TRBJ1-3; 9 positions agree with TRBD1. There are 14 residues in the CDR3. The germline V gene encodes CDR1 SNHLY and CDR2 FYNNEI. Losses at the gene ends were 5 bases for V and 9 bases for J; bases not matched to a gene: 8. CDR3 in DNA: TGTGCCAGCAGTTCGGGACAGGGAACCACCACCATATATTTT. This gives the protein CASSSGQGTTTIYF.

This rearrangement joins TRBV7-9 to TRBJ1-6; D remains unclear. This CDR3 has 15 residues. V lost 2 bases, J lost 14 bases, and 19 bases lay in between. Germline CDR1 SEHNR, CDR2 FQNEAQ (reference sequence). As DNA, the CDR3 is TGTGCCAGCAGCTTATTTGCGGGGAAAACATTTGCCCTCCACTTT. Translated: CASSLFAGKTFALHF.

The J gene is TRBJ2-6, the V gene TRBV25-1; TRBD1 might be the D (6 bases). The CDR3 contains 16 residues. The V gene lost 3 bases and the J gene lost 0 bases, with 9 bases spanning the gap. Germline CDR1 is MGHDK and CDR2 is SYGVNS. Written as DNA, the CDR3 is TGTGCCAGCAGTGATCACAGGGACTCTGGGGCCAACGTCCTGACTTTC. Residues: CASSDHRDSGANVLTF. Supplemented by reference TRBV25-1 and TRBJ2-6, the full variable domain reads EADIYQTPRYLVIGTGKKITLECSQTMGHDKMYWYQQDPGMELHLIHYSYGVNSTEKGDLSSESTVSRIRTEHFPLTLESARPSHTSQYLCASSDHRDSGANVLTFGAGSRLTVL.

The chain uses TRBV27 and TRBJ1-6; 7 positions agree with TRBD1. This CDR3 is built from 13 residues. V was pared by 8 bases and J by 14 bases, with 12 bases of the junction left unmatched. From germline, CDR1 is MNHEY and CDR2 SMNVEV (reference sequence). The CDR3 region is CASSYRGRIALHF. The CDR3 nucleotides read TGTGCCAGCTCGTACAGGGGCAGGATAGCCCTCCACTTT.

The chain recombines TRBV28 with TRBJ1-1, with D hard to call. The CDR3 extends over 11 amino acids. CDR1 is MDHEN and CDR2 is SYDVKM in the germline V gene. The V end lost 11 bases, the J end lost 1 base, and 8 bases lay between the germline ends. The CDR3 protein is CACRENTEAFF. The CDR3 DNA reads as TGTGCCTGCCGGGAGAACACTGAAGCTTTCTTT.

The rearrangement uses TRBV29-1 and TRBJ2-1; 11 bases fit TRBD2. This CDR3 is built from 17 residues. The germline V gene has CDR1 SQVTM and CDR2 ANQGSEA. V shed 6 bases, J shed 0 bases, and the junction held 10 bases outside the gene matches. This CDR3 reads CSVPGLAERSSYNEQFF. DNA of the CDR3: TGCAGCGTCCCGGGACTAGCGGAGAGGAGCTCCTACAATGAGCAGTTCTTC.

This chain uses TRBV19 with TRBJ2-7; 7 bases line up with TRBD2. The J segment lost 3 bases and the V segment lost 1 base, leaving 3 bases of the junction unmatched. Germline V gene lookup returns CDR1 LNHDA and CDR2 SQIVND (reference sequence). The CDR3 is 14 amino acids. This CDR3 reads CASSIGASGYEQYF. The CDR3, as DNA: TGTGCCAGTAGTATAGGTGCTAGCGGCTACGAGCAGTACTTC. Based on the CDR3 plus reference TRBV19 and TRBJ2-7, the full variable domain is DGGITQSPKYLFRKEGQNVTLSCEQNLNHDAMYWYRQDPGQGLRLIYYSQIVNDFQKGDIAEGYSVSREKKESFPLTVTSAQKNPTAFYLCASSIGASGYEQYFGPGTRLTVT.